The rows below give T cell receptor beta chains drawn from one sample of a study of blood T cells in healthy people across ages. TCRdb re-called the 5' RACE reads with MiXCR, one entry per CDR3 protein. The data show just over 800,000 distinct CDR3 sequences, with about 62% seen just once and around a quarter held by the top ten. The source material was blood. Source of these receptors: a man in his thirties or forties in good health. Both conserved end residues are part of each CDR3. The D gene is left open where the match is weak. A row's size may be missing; if present it is once, few, many or a size class.

J gene,V gene,D gene,clone size,CDR3 DNA,CDR3 protein
TRBJ2-7,TRBV12-3/TRBV12-4,NA,NA,TGTGCCAGCAGTCCTGGAAGTCTCGAGCAGTACTTC,CASSPGSLEQYF
TRBJ2-7,TRBV20-1,NA,few,TGCAGTGCTTCGGGGCAGGGGAGCTCCTACGAGCAGTACTTC,CSASGQGSSYEQYF
TRBJ2-5,TRBV6-2/TRBV6-3,TRBD2,NA,TGTGCCAGCAGCGCGAGCCCTCAGCGGGGGGGGCCTCAAGAGACCCAGTACTTC,CASSASPQRGGPQETQYF
TRBJ1-2,TRBV7-9,NA,NA,TGTGCCAGCAGCAAACTTGCTGGGCAGGGAGTGGGCTATGGCTACACCTTC,CASSKLAGQGVGYGYTF
TRBJ1-5,TRBV6-6,NA,NA,TGTGCCAGCAGTTACCATTATAGCAATCAGCCCCAGCATTTT,CASSYHYSNQPQHF
TRBJ2-2,TRBV20-1,NA,NA,TGCAGTGCTTACGCCCCCGGGGAGCTGTTTTTT,CSAYAPGELFF
TRBJ2-6,TRBV4-3,TRBD1,NA,TGCGCCAGCAGCCAGGAGAACAGGGGGCGGTTTTCTGGGGCCAACGTCCTGACTTTC,CASSQENRGRFSGANVLTF
TRBJ2-5,TRBV20-1,TRBD2,NA,TGCAGCAGAAGACGGGCGCCGATTAGCGGGGGGGAAGAGACCCAGTACTTC,CSRRRAPISGGEETQYF
TRBJ2-3,TRBV7-2,TRBD2,few,TGTGCCAGCAGCTGGGATATCGGGGGGGGCACAGATACGCAGTATTTT,CASSWDIGGGTDTQYF
TRBJ2-3,TRBV6-6,NA,NA,TGTGCCAGCAGTTTCACCCGTGGAGGGCCTAGCACAGATACGCAGTATTTT,CASSFTRGGPSTDTQYF
TRBJ2-3,TRBV12-3/TRBV12-4,TRBD2,NA,TGTGCCAGCAGTTTGACCGGGACTAGCGTCTCGGATACGCAGTATTTT,CASSLTGTSVSDTQYF
TRBJ2-5,TRBV4-2,NA,few,TGTGCCAGCAGCCAAACAGCCGGAAGCGGGGAGACCCAGTACTTC,CASSQTAGSGETQYF
TRBJ1-2,TRBV27,TRBD1,NA,TGTGCCAGCAGGTTGAGGGACAGGGACTCTGGCTACACCTTC,CASRLRDRDSGYTF
TRBJ2-5,TRBV20-1,NA,NA,TGCAGTGCTAGACTCCCGGGAGGGGGCATGGAGACCCAGTACTTC,CSARLPGGGMETQYF
TRBJ2-2,TRBV9,NA,once,TGTGCCAGCAGCGTAGAAGCATCCGGGGAGCTGTTTTTT,CASSVEASGELFF
TRBJ1-1,TRBV3-1,NA,NA,TGTGCCAGCAGCCAAGAAAAGTGGGGCCGGGTGAACACTGAAGCTTTCTTT,CASSQEKWGRVNTEAFF
TRBJ2-5,TRBV18,NA,NA,TGTGCCAGCTCACCCGTGGACACCCAAGAGACCCAGTACTTC,CASSPVDTQETQYF
TRBJ2-5,TRBV7-3,NA,NA,TGTGCCAGCAGCCTTAAAGGGGAATCCGCCCAGTACTTC,CASSLKGESAQYF
TRBJ2-1,TRBV27,NA,NA,TGTGCCAGCAGTTATCCCCGACAGGGAGGGTATGAGCAGTTCTTC,CASSYPRQGGYEQFF
TRBJ2-5,TRBV3-1,TRBD2,NA,TGTGCCAGCAGCCAAGGGGCCCCGACTAGCGGCCTGCAGACCCAGTACTTC,CASSQGAPTSGLQTQYF
TRBJ1-1,TRBV20-1,TRBD1,NA,TGCAGTGCTAGCCCGACTCCGGGACAGGGCCCCTCGGGAGCTTTCTTT,CSASPTPGQGPSGAFF
TRBJ2-1,TRBV29-1,NA,NA,TGCAGCGTCCAAGGGGGATACTACAATGAGCAGTTCTTC,CSVQGGYYNEQFF
TRBJ2-2,TRBV29-1,NA,NA,TGCAGCGTTGCGACAGAACCGAACACCGGGGAGCTGTTTTTT,CSVATEPNTGELFF
TRBJ2-1,TRBV20-1,TRBD1,NA,TGCAGTCGACAGGGTAACTCCTACAATGAGCAGTTCTTC,CSRQGNSYNEQFF
TRBJ1-5,TRBV20-1,NA,NA,TGCAGTGCTCGCAACGGGGATCAGCCCCAGCATTTT,CSARNGDQPQHF
TRBJ2-1,TRBV29-1,TRBD1,few,TGCAGCGTTGTAGGGGGCATGTACAATGAGCAGTTCTTC,CSVVGGMYNEQFF
TRBJ2-7,TRBV2,TRBD2,NA,TGTGCCAACAGTGAAGCCACGGGGGGAAAGCTCTACGAGCAGTACTTC,CANSEATGGKLYEQYF
TRBJ2-7,TRBV5-1,NA,few,TGCGCCAGCAGCTCGCCCGATTCCTCCTACGAGCAGTACTTC,CASSSPDSSYEQYF
TRBJ2-5,TRBV18,TRBD1,NA,TGTGCCAGCTCACCACCGAGGGGGACAGGGGAGGAGACCCAGTACTTC,CASSPPRGTGEETQYF
TRBJ2-7,TRBV9,NA,NA,TGTGCCAGCAGCGTAGGCTCAGGCTTCTCCTACGAGCAGTACTTC,CASSVGSGFSYEQYF
TRBJ2-5,TRBV7-9,TRBD1,NA,TGTGCCAGCAGCAACAGGGGTCTCGAGGGGGAGCAGTACTTC,CASSNRGLEGEQYF
TRBJ2-7,TRBV6-1,TRBD2,once,TGTGCCAGCGAGCGGGGGGGCCGCAATGAGCAGTACTTC,CASERGGRNEQYF
TRBJ2-5,TRBV2,NA,NA,TGTGCCAGCAGTGGCGATTGGGGGCAAGAGACCCAGTACTTC,CASSGDWGQETQYF
TRBJ2-1,TRBV12-3/TRBV12-4,TRBD2,NA,TGTGCCAGCAGATGGACTAGCGGGGGAGCCGACAATGAGCAGTTCTTC,CASRWTSGGADNEQFF
TRBJ2-5,TRBV12-3/TRBV12-4,TRBD2,NA,TGTGCCAGCAGTTTAGGGCGGGAGCTCCAAGAGACCCAGTACTTC,CASSLGRELQETQYF
TRBJ1-2,TRBV25-1,NA,NA,TGTGCCAGCAGTGGCTTTCACGGGGGCTACACCTTC,CASSGFHGGYTF
TRBJ1-5,TRBV4-2,NA,few,TGTGCCAGCAGCCAGGAAAGCAATCAGCCCCGGCATTTT,CASSQESNQPRHF
TRBJ1-2,TRBV20-1,NA,NA,TGCAGTGCTAGAGACACGGGGAACTATGGCTACACCTTC,CSARDTGNYGYTF
TRBJ2-1,TRBV29-1,NA,NA,TGCAGCGTTGAAAACCGGGGAACTGAGCAGTTCTTC,CSVENRGTEQFF
TRBJ2-3,TRBV6-1,NA,NA,TGTGCCAGCAGTGAAGCTTATACGCAGTATTTT,CASSEAYTQYF
TRBJ1-1,TRBV2,TRBD1,NA,TGTGCCAGCACGGGACAGCTGAACACTGAAGCTTTCTTT,CASTGQLNTEAFF
TRBJ2-3,TRBV10-2,NA,once,TGCGCCAGCAGTGACGCGGGGCTTCACACAGATACGCAGTATTTT,CASSDAGLHTDTQYF